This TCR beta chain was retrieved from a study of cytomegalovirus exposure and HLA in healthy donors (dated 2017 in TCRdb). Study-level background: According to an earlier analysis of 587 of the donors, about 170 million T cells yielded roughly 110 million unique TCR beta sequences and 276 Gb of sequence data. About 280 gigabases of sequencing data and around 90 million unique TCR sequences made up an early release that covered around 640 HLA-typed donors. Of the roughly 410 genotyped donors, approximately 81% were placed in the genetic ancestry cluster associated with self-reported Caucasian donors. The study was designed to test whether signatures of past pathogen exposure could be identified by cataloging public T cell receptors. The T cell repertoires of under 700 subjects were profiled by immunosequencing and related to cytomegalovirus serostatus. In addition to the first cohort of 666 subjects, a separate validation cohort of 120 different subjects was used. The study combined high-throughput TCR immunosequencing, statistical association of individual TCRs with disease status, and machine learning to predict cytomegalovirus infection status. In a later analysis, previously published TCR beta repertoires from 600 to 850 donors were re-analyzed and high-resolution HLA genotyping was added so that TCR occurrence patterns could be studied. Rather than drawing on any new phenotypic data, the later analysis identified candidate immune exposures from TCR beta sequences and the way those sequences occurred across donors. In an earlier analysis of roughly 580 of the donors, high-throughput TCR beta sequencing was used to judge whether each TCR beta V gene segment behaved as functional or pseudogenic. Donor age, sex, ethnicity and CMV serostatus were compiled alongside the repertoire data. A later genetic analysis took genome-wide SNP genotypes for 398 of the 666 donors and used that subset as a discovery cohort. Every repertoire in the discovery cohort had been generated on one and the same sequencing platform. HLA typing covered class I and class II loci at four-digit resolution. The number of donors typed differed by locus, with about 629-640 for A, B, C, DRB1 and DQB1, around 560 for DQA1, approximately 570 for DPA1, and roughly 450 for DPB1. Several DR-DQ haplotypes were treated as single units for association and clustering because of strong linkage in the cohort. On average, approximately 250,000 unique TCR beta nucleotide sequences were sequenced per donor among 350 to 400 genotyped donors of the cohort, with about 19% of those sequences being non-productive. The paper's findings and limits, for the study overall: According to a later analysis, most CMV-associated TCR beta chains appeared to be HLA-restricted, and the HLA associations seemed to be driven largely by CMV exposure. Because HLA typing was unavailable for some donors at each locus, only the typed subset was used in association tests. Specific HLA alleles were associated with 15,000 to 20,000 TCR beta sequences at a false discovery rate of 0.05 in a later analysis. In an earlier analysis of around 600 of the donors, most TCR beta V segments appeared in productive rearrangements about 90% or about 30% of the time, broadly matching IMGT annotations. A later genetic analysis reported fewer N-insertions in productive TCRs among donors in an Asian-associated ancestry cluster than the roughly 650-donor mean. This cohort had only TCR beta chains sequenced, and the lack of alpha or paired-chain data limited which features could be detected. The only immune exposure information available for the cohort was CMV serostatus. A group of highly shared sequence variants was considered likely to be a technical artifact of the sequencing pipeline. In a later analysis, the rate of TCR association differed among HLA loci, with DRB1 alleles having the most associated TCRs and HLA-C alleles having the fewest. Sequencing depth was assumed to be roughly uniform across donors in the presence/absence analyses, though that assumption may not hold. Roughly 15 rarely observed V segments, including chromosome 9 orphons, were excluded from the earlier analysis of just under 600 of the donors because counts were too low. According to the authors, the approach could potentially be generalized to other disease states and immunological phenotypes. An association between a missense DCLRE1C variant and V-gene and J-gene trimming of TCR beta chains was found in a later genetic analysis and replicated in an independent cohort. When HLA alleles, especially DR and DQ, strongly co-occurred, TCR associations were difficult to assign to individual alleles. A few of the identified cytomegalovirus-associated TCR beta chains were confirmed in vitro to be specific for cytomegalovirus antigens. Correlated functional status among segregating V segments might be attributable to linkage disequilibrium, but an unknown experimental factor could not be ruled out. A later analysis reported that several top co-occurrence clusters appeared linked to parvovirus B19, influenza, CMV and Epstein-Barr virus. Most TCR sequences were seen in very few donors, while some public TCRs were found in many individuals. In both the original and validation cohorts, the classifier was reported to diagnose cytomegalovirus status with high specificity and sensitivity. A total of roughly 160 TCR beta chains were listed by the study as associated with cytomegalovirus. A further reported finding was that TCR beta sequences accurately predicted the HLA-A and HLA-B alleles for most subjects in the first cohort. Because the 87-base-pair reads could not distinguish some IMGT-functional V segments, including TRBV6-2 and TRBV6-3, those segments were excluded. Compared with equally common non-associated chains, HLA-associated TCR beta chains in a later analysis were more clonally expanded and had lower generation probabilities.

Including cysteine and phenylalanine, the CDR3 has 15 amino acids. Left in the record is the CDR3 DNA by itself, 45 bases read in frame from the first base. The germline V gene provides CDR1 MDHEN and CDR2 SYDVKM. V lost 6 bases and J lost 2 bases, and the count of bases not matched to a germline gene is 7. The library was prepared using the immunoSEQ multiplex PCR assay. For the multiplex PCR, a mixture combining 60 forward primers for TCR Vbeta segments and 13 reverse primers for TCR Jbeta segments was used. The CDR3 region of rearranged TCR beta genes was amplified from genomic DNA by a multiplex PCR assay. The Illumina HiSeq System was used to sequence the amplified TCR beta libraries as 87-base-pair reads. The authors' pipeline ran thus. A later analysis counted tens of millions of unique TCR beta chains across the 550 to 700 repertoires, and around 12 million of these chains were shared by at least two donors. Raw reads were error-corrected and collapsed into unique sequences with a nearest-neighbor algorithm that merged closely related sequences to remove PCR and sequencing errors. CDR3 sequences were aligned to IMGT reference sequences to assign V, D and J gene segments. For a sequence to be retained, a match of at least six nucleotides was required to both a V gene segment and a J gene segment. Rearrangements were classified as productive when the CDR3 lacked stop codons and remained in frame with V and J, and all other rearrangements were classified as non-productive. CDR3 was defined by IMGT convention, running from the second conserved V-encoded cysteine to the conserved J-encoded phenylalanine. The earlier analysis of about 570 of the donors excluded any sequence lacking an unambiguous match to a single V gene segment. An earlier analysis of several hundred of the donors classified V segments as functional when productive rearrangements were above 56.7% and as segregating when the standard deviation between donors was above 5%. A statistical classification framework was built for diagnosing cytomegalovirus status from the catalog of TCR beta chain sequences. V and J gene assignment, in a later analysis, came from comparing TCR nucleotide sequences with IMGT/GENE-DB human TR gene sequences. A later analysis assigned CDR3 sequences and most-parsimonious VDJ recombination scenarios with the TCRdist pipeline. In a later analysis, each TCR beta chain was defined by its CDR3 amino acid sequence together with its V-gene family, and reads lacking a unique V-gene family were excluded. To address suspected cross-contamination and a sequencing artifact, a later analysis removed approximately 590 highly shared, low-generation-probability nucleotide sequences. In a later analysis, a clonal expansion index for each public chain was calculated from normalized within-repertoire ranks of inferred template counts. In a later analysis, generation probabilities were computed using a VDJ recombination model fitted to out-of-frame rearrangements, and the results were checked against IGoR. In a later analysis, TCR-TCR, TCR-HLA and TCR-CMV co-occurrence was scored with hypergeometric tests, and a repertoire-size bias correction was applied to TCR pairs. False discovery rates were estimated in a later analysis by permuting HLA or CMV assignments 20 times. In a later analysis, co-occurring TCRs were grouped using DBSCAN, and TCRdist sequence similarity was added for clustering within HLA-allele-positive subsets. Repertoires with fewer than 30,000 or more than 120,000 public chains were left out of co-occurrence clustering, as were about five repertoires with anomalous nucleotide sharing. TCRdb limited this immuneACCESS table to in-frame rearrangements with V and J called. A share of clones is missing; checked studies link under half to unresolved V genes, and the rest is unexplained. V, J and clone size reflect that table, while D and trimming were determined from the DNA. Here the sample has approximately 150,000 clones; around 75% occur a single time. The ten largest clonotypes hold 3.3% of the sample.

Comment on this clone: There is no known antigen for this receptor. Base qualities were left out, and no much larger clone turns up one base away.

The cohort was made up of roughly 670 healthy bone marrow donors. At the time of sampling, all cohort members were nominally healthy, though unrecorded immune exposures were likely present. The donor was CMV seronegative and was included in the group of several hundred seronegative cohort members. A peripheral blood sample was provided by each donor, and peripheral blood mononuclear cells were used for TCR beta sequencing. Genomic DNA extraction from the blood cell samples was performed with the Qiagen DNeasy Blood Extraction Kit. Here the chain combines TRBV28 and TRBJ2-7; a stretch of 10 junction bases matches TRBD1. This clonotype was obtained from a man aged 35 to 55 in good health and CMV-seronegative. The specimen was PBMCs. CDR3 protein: CASRPGTGEAYEQYF. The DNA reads TGTGCCAGCAGACCGGGGACAGGGGAGGCCTACGAGCAGTACTTC.